These T cell receptor beta chains were read from a single sample in a study of shared clonotypes between healthy human individuals. Only in-frame clones appear in the TCRdb table, and some are missing; sequencing was by immunoSEQ multiplex PCR. The sample shows over a million clones, 98% of them seen only once. Sequenced input: naive CD4+ T cells sorted from blood. Receptor source: a man younger than 45 in good health. CDR3s include the opening cysteine and the closing phenylalanine or tryptophan. Each record gives: V gene, J gene, D gene, clone size, CDR3 DNA, CDR3 protein. The D gene is left open where the match is weak. The listing skips clone size in some rows; elsewhere it reads once, few, many or a size class.

>TRBV9|TRBJ2-1|.|.
TGTGCCAGCAGCGTAGGAGAGGAGCAGTTCTTC
CASSVGEEQFF
>TRBV14|TRBJ2-1|.|.
TGTGCCAGCAGCCAACTTGACACGGGCAATGAGCAGTTCTTC
CASSQLDTGNEQFF
>TRBV7-6|TRBJ2-7|.|.
TGTGCCAGCAGCTTAGTTCGTCAGGGCTACGAGCAGTACTTC
CASSLVRQGYEQYF
>TRBV29-1|TRBJ2-1|.|.
TGCAGCGTTGATCGGGGTGGGCTCGGGGATGAGCAGTTCTTC
CSVDRGGLGDEQFF
>TRBV7-9|TRBJ2-7|TRBD2|.
TGTGCCAGCAGCTTAGGGGGACTAGCGGGAGAGTGGGGCGAGCAGTACTTC
CASSLGGLAGEWGEQYF
>TRBV7-3|TRBJ2-5|.|once
TGTGCCAGCAGCTTAGGGCGTGCGGTCCAAGAGACCCAGTACTTC
CASSLGRAVQETQYF
>TRBV25-1|TRBJ2-4|.|once
TGTGCCAGCAGTGAGTGGGGGTTAGCCAAAAACATTCAGTACTTC
CASSEWGLAKNIQYF
>TRBV19|TRBJ1-2|.|.
TGTGCCAGTAGTATAGGAGCAGCCTATGGCTACACCTTC
CASSIGAAYGYTF
>TRBV29-1|TRBJ2-7|.|.
TGCAGCGTTCTGGTACAGGTTACCTACGAGCAGTACTTC
CSVLVQVTYEQYF
>TRBV28|TRBJ2-1|.|.
TGTGCCAGCAGGAGTCAGGGGAGGGCCCTAAGCGATGAGCAGTTCTTC
CASRSQGRALSDEQFF
>TRBV7-2|TRBJ2-6|TRBD1|once
TGTGCCAGCAGCCATCCTGGACAGGGTCCTGGGGCCAACGTCCTGACTTTC
CASSHPGQGPGANVLTF
>TRBV18|TRBJ2-7|TRBD1|.
TGTGCCAGCTCACTTCGGACAGGGGGCCAGGAGGAGCAGTACTTC
CASSLRTGGQEEQYF
>TRBV7-3|TRBJ2-7|.|.
TGTGCCAGCAGCTCGCAACCCGGTTGGCTTAAAAGCTCCTACGAGCAGTACTTC
CASSSQPGWLKSSYEQYF
>TRBV9|TRBJ2-7|.|.
TGTGCCAGCAGCCCTGGGACAGGGGGGACTAGCGTTTTAGCGTACGAGCAGTACTTC
CASSPGTGGTSVLAYEQYF
>TRBV28|TRBJ1-2|.|.
TGTGCCAGCAGTTTAACGCGGACCGGCTATGGCTACACCTTC
CASSLTRTGYGYTF
>TRBV19|TRBJ1-4|.|.
TGTGCCAGTAGTATTGGGGGGAATAAGGAAAAACTGTTTTTT
CASSIGGNKEKLFF
>TRBV6-6|TRBJ2-1|.|once
TGTGCCAGCAGTTACGCAACCGGGACCTACAATGAGCAGTTCTTC
CASSYATGTYNEQFF
>TRBV19|TRBJ1-5|.|once
TGTGCCAGTAGTCCCCGTGAGGGTCCCTGGAATCAGCCCCAGCATTTT
CASSPREGPWNQPQHF
>TRBV28|TRBJ2-5|TRBD1|.
TGTGCCAGCAGTTTACTTCCGACAGGGTTGCCCGCGGGGACCCAGTACTTC
CASSLLPTGLPAGTQYF
>TRBV19|TRBJ2-7|TRBD1|.
TGTGCCATTAGCCCCCGGACAGGCGACGAGCAGTACTTC
CAISPRTGDEQYF
>TRBV5-1|TRBJ1-5|TRBD1|.
TGCGCCAGCAGCTTGCAGGGGGATCCCAATCAGCCCCAGCATTTT
CASSLQGDPNQPQHF
>TRBV7-2|TRBJ2-3|TRBD1|.
TGTGCCAGCAACAGGGGGCGCACAGATACGCAGTATTTT
CASNRGRTDTQYF
>TRBV4-3|TRBJ2-7|.|.
TGCGCCAGCAGCCAATCTTGGGGGAGGTCCTACGAGCAGTACTTC
CASSQSWGRSYEQYF
>TRBV7-8|TRBJ2-7|.|once
TGTGCCAGCAGCTCCCGGGGAGGTTCAAACGAGCAGTACTTC
CASSSRGGSNEQYF
>TRBV27|TRBJ2-1|TRBD1|.
TGTGCCAGCAGTTTTCGCGCCGGGACAGACAATGAGCAGTTCTTC
CASSFRAGTDNEQFF
>TRBV29-1|TRBJ1-2|TRBD1|.
TGCAGCGTTGAATTGGTACAGGGGCTTTATGGCTACACCTTC
CSVELVQGLYGYTF
>TRBV9|TRBJ2-7|.|once
TGTGCCAGCAGTGTCGCGGCGAGTAATTACGAGCAGTACTTC
CASSVAASNYEQYF
>TRBV5-1|TRBJ2-1|TRBD1|.
TGCGCCAGCAGCTTAAGGGACAGGGGGGTAAATGAGCAGTTCTTC
CASSLRDRGVNEQFF
>TRBV2|TRBJ2-7|TRBD1|once
TGTGCCAGCAGCGACAGGACAGGGGGTCCTTACGAGCAGTACTTC
CASSDRTGGPYEQYF
>TRBV7-9|TRBJ1-5|.|.
TGTGCCAGCAGCTTAGACGGCCAGCCCCAGCATTTT
CASSLDGQPQHF
>TRBV13|TRBJ2-1|.|.
TGTGCCAGCAGCTTAGGGCTCAATGAGCAGTTCTTC
CASSLGLNEQFF
>TRBV2|TRBJ2-2|TRBD1|.
TGTGCCAGCAGTGGAGAGACAGGGACCGGGGAGCTGTTTTTT
CASSGETGTGELFF
>TRBV7-9|TRBJ2-5|TRBD1|.
TGTGCCAGCAGCTTAGTAACCGGGACAGGCGAATGGGAGACCCAGTACTTC
CASSLVTGTGEWETQYF
>TRBV6-6|TRBJ2-5|.|once
TGTGCCAGCAGTTACTCGGGGCGACAAGAGACCCAGTACTTC
CASSYSGRQETQYF
>TRBV11-2|TRBJ2-7|.|.
TGTGCCAGCAGCTTAGGGGACTACGAGCAGTACTTC
CASSLGDYEQYF
>TRBV15|TRBJ2-5|.|.
TGTGCCACCAGCAGAGACGTGGCTCAAGAGACCCAGTACTTC
CATSRDVAQETQYF
>TRBV5-1|TRBJ2-3|TRBD1|.
TGCGCCAGCAGCTTGGCCCCACAGGGGATTAGCACAGATACGCAGTATTTT
CASSLAPQGISTDTQYF
>TRBV5-6|TRBJ2-1|TRBD1|.
TGTGCCAGCAGCAGGGGACAGGGGCGCGGTGAGCAGTTCTTC
CASSRGQGRGEQFF
>TRBV9|TRBJ2-1|TRBD1|.
TGTGCCAGCAGTGGAACAGGGGGTGGTTACAATGAGCAGTTCTTC
CASSGTGGGYNEQFF
>TRBV18|TRBJ2-1|TRBD2|.
TGTGCCAGCTCACCCTACACTAGCGGGATTAGTGAGCAGTTCTTC
CASSPYTSGISEQFF
>TRBV29-1|TRBJ1-5|.|.
TGCAGTGCCGGCTTGGCTAATCAGCCCCAGCATTTT
CSAGLANQPQHF
>TRBV28|TRBJ1-1|.|few
TGTGCCAGCAGTTTAACGGCTGAAGCTTTCTTT
CASSLTAEAFF
>TRBV7-8|TRBJ1-1|.|.
TGTGCCAGCAGCTTAGGGGGGGGCAACACTGAAGCTTTCTTT
CASSLGGGNTEAFF
>TRBV28|TRBJ1-2|.|.
TGTGCCAGCAGCGGAGTCTTAGCTAACTATGGCTACACCTTC
CASSGVLANYGYTF
>TRBV15|TRBJ2-5|.|.
TGTGCCACCAGCAGATCCGGAGGACAAGAGACCCAGTACTTC
CATSRSGGQETQYF
>TRBV2|TRBJ2-7|.|.
TGTGCCAGCGGGGCTAACTACGAGCAGTACTTC
CASGANYEQYF
>TRBV6-5|TRBJ2-5|TRBD1|.
TGTGCCAGCAGTTACCCCGGACAGGGAAGGGAGACCCAGTACTTC
CASSYPGQGRETQYF
>TRBV6-1|TRBJ2-7|.|.
TGTGCCAGCACAGCGGGTGACTACGAGCAGTACTTC
CASTAGDYEQYF
>TRBV18|TRBJ1-1|.|.
TGTGCCAGCTCACAGGCAGGAAACACTGAAGCTTTCTTT
CASSQAGNTEAFF
>TRBV9|TRBJ2-1|TRBD2|once
TGTGCCAGCAGCCTGACTAGCGGGAGTTCGGATGAGCAGTTCTTC
CASSLTSGSSDEQFF
>TRBV6-5|TRBJ2-3|.|.
TGTGCCAGCAGAGTTATGGCGGCTAGCACAGATACGCAGTATTTT
CASRVMAASTDTQYF
>TRBV28|TRBJ1-5|.|.
TGTGCCAGCAGTTTTTCCAATCAGCCCCAGCATTTT
CASSFSNQPQHF
>TRBV2|TRBJ2-2|.|.
TGTGCCAGCAGTGAACTCGGAGTTCCGAACACCGGGGAGCTGTTTTTT
CASSELGVPNTGELFF
>TRBV19|TRBJ1-3|.|.
TGTGCCAGTAGTATGGTTCTCTCTGGAAACACCATATATTTT
CASSMVLSGNTIYF
>TRBV5-1|TRBJ2-7|TRBD2|.
TGCGCCAGCAGCGGGGGACTAGCAGGCTACGAGCAGTACTTC
CASSGGLAGYEQYF
>TRBV6-6|TRBJ1-1|.|.
TGTGCCAGCAGTTACTCCCAGGGCATAAAAGCTTTCTTT
CASSYSQGIKAFF
>TRBV6-5|TRBJ2-5|.|.
TGTGCCAGCAGTGCTTCGCGGCAGGGCTGGGAGACCCAGTACTTC
CASSASRQGWETQYF
>TRBV20-1|TRBJ1-1|.|.
TGCAGTGCGTTCTTACTCACTGAAGCTTTCTTT
CSAFLLTEAFF
>TRBV5-6|TRBJ1-2|TRBD1|.
TGTGCCAGCAGCCCCCGGGACAGGGGGCGGAATGGCTACACCTTC
CASSPRDRGRNGYTF